This section outlines one TCR beta chain sequence together with its context. Its antigen specificity is not known. Qualities for individual bases were not recorded, and no much larger clone is one base off. Separate from the approximately 670-subject first cohort, the validation cohort of 90 to 150 subjects was the group to which the donors belonged. The sample originates from a study of cytomegalovirus exposure and HLA in healthy donors (dated by TCRdb to about 2017). Notes on the research overall: According to a later analysis, the approximately 120 validation repertoires were produced on the same platform as the roughly 600 repertoires of the first cohort. The study aimed to test whether cataloging public T cell receptors could reveal signatures of past pathogen exposure. Along with the approximately 700-subject first cohort, a separate validation cohort of over a hundred different subjects was used. The study combined high-throughput TCR immunosequencing, statistical association of individual TCRs with disease status, and machine learning to predict cytomegalovirus infection status. What the study reported, not specific to this receptor: A later analysis lacked HLA typing for the validation cohort, so it scored co-occurrence in that cohort across all 110 or so repertoires. The study listed 170 or so TCR beta chains as associated with cytomegalovirus. Of the cluster scores, 90% to 95% were above 0 in a later analysis, which found that TCRs clustered in the first cohort also tended to co-occur in the approximately 120 validation repertoires. Most TCR sequences were seen in very few donors, while some public TCRs were found in many individuals. A few of the identified cytomegalovirus-associated TCR beta chains were confirmed in vitro to be specific for cytomegalovirus antigens. The authors suggested that the approach could potentially be generalized to other disease states and immunological phenotypes. The classifier was reported to diagnose cytomegalovirus status with high specificity and sensitivity in both the original and validation cohorts.

The protocol used for the library was the immunoSEQ multiplex PCR assay. For the original study's pipeline: To diagnose cytomegalovirus status from the catalog of TCR beta chain sequences, a statistical classification framework was built. In TCRdb, the immuneACCESS table is reduced to in-frame sequences with V and J assigned. These tables do not hold every clone; where another copy was compared, an unresolved V gene accounts for under half, and the others remain unexplained. V and J calls plus clone size are reproduced from that table; the DNA served to infer D and trimming. This sample has hundreds of thousands of clones in its table, and roughly 90% of those were observed once. Clones ranked in the top ten supply under 0.9% of the sample. The CDR3 runs 13 residues from the cysteine to the phenylalanine. CDR3 DNA only is kept here, 39 bases in frame from base 1. V loses 6 bases at its end and J loses 4 bases; junction bases beyond the gene matches: 6. For CDR1 and CDR2, the germline V gene lists SQVTM and ANQGSEA.

What was sequenced was PBMCs. This sequence originates from a woman in her late teens or twenties in good health and CMV-seronegative. The chain is assembled from TRBV29-1 and TRBJ1-1; 9 bases in the junction line up with TRBD1. The DNA sequence is as follows: TGCAGCGTGGGACAGGGTAGAAGCACTGAAGCTTTCTTT. This codes for CSVGQGRSTEAFF.